These 18 T cell receptor beta chains originate from one sample sequenced in a study of shared clonotypes between healthy human individuals. Naive CD8 isolation took CD45RO-negative cells positively selected for CCR7 and excluded terminally differentiated effector memory CD45RA+ cells. The assay was immunoSEQ multiplex PCR, and TCRdb's table has in-frame clones only and misses some. The table includes around 2.1 million clones, 85% to 95% detected once. Sequencing used naive CD8+ T cells from PBMCs. The receptors originated from a young man in good health. Some clones in this sample may be carry-over from other donors' samples.

The chain joins TRBV6-5 to TRBJ1-5, with TRBD1 matching over 7 bases. The CDR3 is 14 amino acids. In germline, CDR1 is MNHEY, CDR2 SVGAGI. After removal of 2 bases from V and 7 bases from J, the junction contained 5 bases not matched to a gene. CDR3 loop: CASSYAQGNQPQHF. CDR3 in DNA: TGTGCCAGCAGTTACGCACAGGGGAACCAGCCCCAGCATTTT.

The sample holds one count of this clone. The same CDR3 is also encoded by other DNA sequences in this sample. The chain combines TRBV29-1 with TRBJ1-2, with a tentative D call TRBD1 (6 bases). The CDR3 has 13 residues. V lost 6 bases and J lost 3, with 14 bases in between. Per germline, CDR1 SQVTM and CDR2 ANQGSEA. The CDR3 DNA reads TGCAGCGTCGAACAGGGCGCTGACTATGGCTACACCTTC. It encodes CSVEQGADYGYTF.

J is TRBJ2-2 and V is TRBV19; D gene unclear. Germline lookup yields CDR1 LNHDA and CDR2 SQIVND (reference sequence). V dropped 3 bases and J dropped 6 bases, with 14 bases sitting between them. The CDR3 spans 15 residues. Here the CDR3 DNA reads TGTGCCAGTAGTATTGTGGGGAACGGAGCCGGGGAGCTGTTTTTT. Encoded protein: CASSIVGNGAGELFF. Combining the CDR3 with reference TRBV19 and TRBJ2-2 gives the whole variable domain DGGITQSPKYLFRKEGQNVTLSCEQNLNHDAMYWYRQDPGQGLRLIYYSQIVNDFQKGDIAEGYSVSREKKESFPLTVTSAQKNPTAFYLCASSIVGNGAGELFFGEGSRLTVL.

A single count supports this clone. The gene calls are TRBV19 and TRBJ2-2, with D unclear. Per the germline V gene, CDR1 is LNHDA and CDR2 is SQIVND (reference sequence). V lost 3 bases and J 6 bases, leaving 11 bases between the germline ends. The CDR3 consists of 14 residues. The CDR3 spells CASSMYRWAGELFF. CDR3 bases: TGTGCCAGTAGTATGTATAGGTGGGCCGGGGAGCTGTTTTTT.

J is TRBJ2-5 and V is TRBV15; D might be TRBD1 (6 bases). In germline, CDR1 is LNHNV, CDR2 YYDKDF (reference sequence). The CDR3 totals 14 residues. The V end lost 5 bases, the J end lost 5 bases, and 15 bases lay between the germline ends. Written as DNA, the CDR3 is TGTGCCACCAGCGACCCGGGACAAGGGGAGACCCAGTACTTC. It specifies CATSDPGQGETQYF.

The chain uses TRBV28 and TRBJ2-7, with 7 bases that match TRBD1. V shed 0 bases and J 6 bases; nucleotides not matched to a gene: 11. Per germline, CDR1 MDHEN and CDR2 SYDVKM. The CDR3 covers 16 residues. The DNA for the CDR3 is TGTGCCAGCAGTTTATGGGAAAAGGGGGCCCCCGGCGAGCAGTACTTC. Amino acid sequence: CASSLWEKGAPGEQYF.

This chain joins TRBV30 and TRBJ2-7; no clear D gene. The CDR3 spans 13 residues. CDR1 and CDR2 from the germline V gene are GTSNPN and SVGIG (reference sequence). V was shortened by 7 bases and J by 0 bases, with 13 bases between the two germline ends. In nucleotides, the CDR3 is TGTGCCTCCTCGGTTATAAGCTCCTACGAGCAGTACTTC. Residues: CASSVISSYEQYF.

About this clone itself: A read error may explain this, as a much larger clone is one base away. The gene calls are TRBV7-6 and TRBJ2-1, with D perhaps TRBD1 (5 bases). The CDR3 contains 12 residues. Germline CDR1 and CDR2: SGHVS and FNYEAQ. V lost 1 base to trimming and J lost 8 bases, with 6 bases between them. CDR3 region: CASSLGGHEQFF. CDR3 DNA sequence: TGTGCCAGCAGCTTAGGGGGCCATGAGCAGTTCTTC.

This chain connects TRBV10-2 to TRBJ2-1; D is possibly TRBD2 (5 bases). The CDR3 length is 12 residues. The V end lost 0 bases, the J end lost 15 bases, and 12 bases lay between the germline ends. CDR1 is WSHSY, CDR2 SAAADI, per germline. The CDR3 here is CASSESSGVGFF. The DNA for the CDR3 is TGCGCCAGCAGTGAGTCCTCCGGGGTAGGGTTCTTC.

This clone was counted only a few times. The sample carries other DNA sequences with the same CDR3. The V gene is TRBV5-4, the J gene TRBJ2-7; TRBD1 is a possible D gene (6 bases). V lost 3 bases, J lost 2 bases, and 9 bases lay in between. CDR3 length: 13 residues. Germline V gene sequence: CDR1 SGHNT, CDR2 YYREEE (reference sequence). The CDR3 DNA reads TGTGCCAGCAGCTCCCCAGGGGCCTACGAGCAGTACTTC. It yields the protein CASSSPGAYEQYF.

The chain joins TRBV4-1 to TRBJ1-1; TRBD1 might be the D (5 bases). V lost 2 bases to trimming and J lost 1 base, with 11 bases between them. In germline, CDR1 is MGHRA, CDR2 YSYEKL. The CDR3 has 15 residues. CDR3 coding DNA: TGCGCCAGCAGCCAATTGGCAGGGAGGAACACTGAAGCTTTCTTT. It encodes CASSQLAGRNTEAFF.

The gene calls are TRBV27 and TRBJ1-2; 8 positions agree with TRBD1. V dropped 5 bases and J dropped 4; count of bases not matched to a gene: 9. The germline V gene encodes CDR1 MNHEY and CDR2 SMNVEV (reference sequence). The CDR3 length is 15 residues. CDR3 protein: CASSPLTGALYGYTF. The DNA for the CDR3 is TGTGCCAGCAGTCCCTTGACAGGGGCCCTCTATGGCTACACCTTC.

The chain carries TRBV5-6 and TRBJ2-7; D not certain. The CDR3 has 13 amino acids. Germline assignment: CDR1 SGHDT and CDR2 YYEEEE. V lost 3 bases and J lost 2, with 9 bases in between. For the CDR3, the DNA is TGTGCCAGCAGCTCACTGGATACCTACGAGCAGTACTTC. Protein product: CASSSLDTYEQYF.

As DNA, the CDR3 is TGCGCCAGCAGCGAGGGACAGGGGGCCTCCTACGAGCAGTACTTC. This gives the protein CASSEGQGASYEQYF. This chain links TRBV4-3 with TRBJ2-7, with 12 bases fitting TRBD1. The junction had 2 bases not matched to a gene; V was cut back by 5 bases and J by 0 bases. Germline V gives CDR1 LGHNA, CDR2 YSLEER. CDR3 size: 15 residues.

The chain links TRBV10-1 to TRBJ1-4; 8 nucleotides match TRBD1. V gave up 7 bases and J gave up 5 bases; unmatched junction bases: 6. Germline V CDR1 and CDR2: WNHNN, SYGVQD (reference sequence). The CDR3 spans 14 residues. This CDR3 reads CASTYRGSNEKLFF. In DNA form, the CDR3 reads TGCGCCAGCACCTACAGGGGGTCGAATGAAAAACTGTTTTTT.

The J gene is TRBJ1-5, the V gene TRBV7-9; D is possibly TRBD1 (6 bases). Deletions cut 0 bases from V and 5 bases from J, with 8 bases between. The CDR3 totals 14 residues. Germline V gene sequence: CDR1 SEHNR, CDR2 FQNEAQ (reference sequence). CDR3 in DNA: TGTGCCAGCAGCTTAGCGGGGGGCTATCAGCCCCAGCATTTT. The encoded protein is CASSLAGGYQPQHF. Based on the CDR3 plus reference TRBV7-9 and TRBJ1-5, the full variable domain is DTGVSQNPRHKITKRGQNVTFRCDPISEHNRLYWYRQTLGQGPEFLTYFQNEAQLEKSRLLSDRFSAERPKGSFSTLEIQRTEQGDSAMYLCASSLAGGYQPQHFGDGTRLSIL.

This clone is a singleton in its sample. This chain connects TRBV18 to TRBJ2-7, with D perhaps matching TRBD1 (5 bases). V lost 0 bases to trimming and J lost 0 bases, with 12 bases between them. From germline, CDR1 is KGHSH and CDR2 LQKENI. The CDR3 has 16 residues. The DNA for the CDR3 is TGTGCCAGCTCACCACCGGGCAGGGCCACCTCCTACGAGCAGTACTTC. Translating gives CASSPPGRATSYEQYF.

The chain has TRBV13 and TRBJ2-7; 11 bases align to TRBD1. V trimming: 0 bases; J trimming: 4 bases; junction bases outside the gene matches: 2. The CDR3 is 15 residues long. In germline, CDR1 is PRHDT, CDR2 FYEKMQ (reference sequence). This CDR3 reads CASSLGGQGEYEQYF. The DNA of the CDR3 is TGTGCCAGCAGCTTAGGGGGACAGGGGGAGTACGAGCAGTACTTC.